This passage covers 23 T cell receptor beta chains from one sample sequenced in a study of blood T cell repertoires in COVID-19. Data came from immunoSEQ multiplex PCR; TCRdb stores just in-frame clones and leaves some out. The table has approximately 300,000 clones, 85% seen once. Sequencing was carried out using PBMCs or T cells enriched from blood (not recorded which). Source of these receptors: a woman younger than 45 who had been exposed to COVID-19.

The CDR3 nucleotides are TGTGCCAGCAGCGTAAGACTAGCGGGGGGGCGAAATGAGCAGTTCTTC. Its translation: CASSVRLAGGRNEQFF. This rearrangement joins TRBV9 to TRBJ2-1, with TRBD2 matching 14 bases. The CDR3 has 16 amino acids. Germline CDR1 reads SGDLS; CDR2 reads YYNGEE. After removal of 1 base from V and 7 bases from J, the junction contained 4 bases not matched to a gene.

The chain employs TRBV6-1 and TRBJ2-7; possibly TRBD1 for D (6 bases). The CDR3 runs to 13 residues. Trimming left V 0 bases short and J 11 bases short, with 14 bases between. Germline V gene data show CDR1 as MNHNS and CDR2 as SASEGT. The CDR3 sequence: CASSEALTGQKYF. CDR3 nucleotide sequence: TGTGCCAGCAGTGAAGCGCTTACAGGACAGAAGTACTTC.

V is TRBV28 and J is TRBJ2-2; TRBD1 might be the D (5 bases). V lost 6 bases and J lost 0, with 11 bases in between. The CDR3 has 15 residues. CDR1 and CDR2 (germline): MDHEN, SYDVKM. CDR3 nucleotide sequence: TGTGCCAGCAGGTCAGGGTCCTCGAACACCGGGGAGCTGTTTTTT. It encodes CASRSGSSNTGELFF.

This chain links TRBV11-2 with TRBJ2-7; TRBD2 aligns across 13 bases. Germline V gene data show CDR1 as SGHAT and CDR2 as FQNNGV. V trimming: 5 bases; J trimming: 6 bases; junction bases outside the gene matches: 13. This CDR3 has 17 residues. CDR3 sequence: CASSHRRTSGGSGEQYF. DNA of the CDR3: TGTGCCAGCAGCCACCGTAGGACTAGCGGGGGCTCGGGCGAGCAGTACTTC.

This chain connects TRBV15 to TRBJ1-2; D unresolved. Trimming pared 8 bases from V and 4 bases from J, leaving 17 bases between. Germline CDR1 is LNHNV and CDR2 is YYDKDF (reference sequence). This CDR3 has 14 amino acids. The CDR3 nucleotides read TGTGCCACCTCCGGGTCCCTTATGTCCTATGGCTACACCTTC. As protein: CATSGSLMSYGYTF.

The CDR3 region is CASSQVREVEQFF. CDR3 DNA sequence: TGTGCCAGCAGCCAAGTTAGGGAGGTTGAGCAGTTCTTC. J is TRBJ2-1 and V is TRBV4-2, with D possibly being TRBD2 (6 bases). The CDR3 runs 13 residues. The germline V gene has CDR1 LGHNA and CDR2 YNFKEQ. The ends were cut back, 1 base at V and 9 bases at J, with 10 bases in the middle.

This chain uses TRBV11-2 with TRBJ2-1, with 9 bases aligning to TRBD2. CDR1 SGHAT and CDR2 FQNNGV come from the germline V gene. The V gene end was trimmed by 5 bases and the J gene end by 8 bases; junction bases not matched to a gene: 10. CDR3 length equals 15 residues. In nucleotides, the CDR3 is TGTGCCAGCAGCCTGCTAGCGGGGCTTGCGGATGAGCAGTTCTTC. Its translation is CASSLLAGLADEQFF.

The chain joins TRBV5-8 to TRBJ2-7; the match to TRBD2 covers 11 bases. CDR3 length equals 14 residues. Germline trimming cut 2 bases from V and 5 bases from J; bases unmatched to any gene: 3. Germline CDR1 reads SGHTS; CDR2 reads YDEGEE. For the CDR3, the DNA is TGTGCCAGCAGCTTAACTAGCGGGAGCGACGAGCAGTACTTC. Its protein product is CASSLTSGSDEQYF.

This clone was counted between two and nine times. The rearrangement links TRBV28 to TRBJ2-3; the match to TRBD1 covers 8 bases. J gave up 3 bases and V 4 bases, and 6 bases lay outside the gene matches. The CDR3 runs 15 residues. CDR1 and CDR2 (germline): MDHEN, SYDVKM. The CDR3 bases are TGTGCCAGCAGTTACCGGGACAGGACGACAGATACGCAGTATTTT. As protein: CASSYRDRTTDTQYF. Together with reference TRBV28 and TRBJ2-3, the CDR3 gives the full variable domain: DVKVTQSSRYLVKRTGEKVFLECVQDMDHENMFWYRQDPGLGLRLIYFSYDVKMKEKGDIPEGYSVSREKKERFSLILESASTNQTSMYLCASSYRDRTTDTQYFGPGTRLTVL.

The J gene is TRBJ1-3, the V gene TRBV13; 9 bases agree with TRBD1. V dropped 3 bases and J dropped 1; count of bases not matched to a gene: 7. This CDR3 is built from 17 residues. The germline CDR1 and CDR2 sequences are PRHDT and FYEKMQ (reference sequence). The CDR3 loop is CASSFMGQGSSGNTIYF. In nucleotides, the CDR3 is TGTGCCAGCAGCTTTATGGGACAGGGTAGTTCTGGAAACACCATATATTTT.

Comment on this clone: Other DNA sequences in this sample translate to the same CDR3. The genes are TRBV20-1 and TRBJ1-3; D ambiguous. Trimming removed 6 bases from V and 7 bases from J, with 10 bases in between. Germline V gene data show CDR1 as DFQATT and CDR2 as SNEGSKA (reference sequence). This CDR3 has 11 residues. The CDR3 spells CSAPLGNTIYF. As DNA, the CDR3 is TGCAGTGCCCCACTCGGGAACACCATATATTTT.

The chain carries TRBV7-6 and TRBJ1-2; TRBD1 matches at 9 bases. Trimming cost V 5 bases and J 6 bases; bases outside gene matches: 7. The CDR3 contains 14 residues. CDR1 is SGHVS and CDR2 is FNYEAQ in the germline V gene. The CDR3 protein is CASSPAQGADGYTF. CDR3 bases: TGTGCCAGCAGCCCAGCACAGGGGGCGGATGGCTACACCTTC.

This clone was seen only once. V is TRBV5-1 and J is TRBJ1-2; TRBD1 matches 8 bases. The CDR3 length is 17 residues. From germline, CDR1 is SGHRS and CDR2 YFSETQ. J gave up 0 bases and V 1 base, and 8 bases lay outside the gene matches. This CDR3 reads CASSLRAGGATNYGYTF. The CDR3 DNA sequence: TGCGCCAGCAGCTTGAGGGCAGGGGGCGCGACTAACTATGGCTACACCTTC. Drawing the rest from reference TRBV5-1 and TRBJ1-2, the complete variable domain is KAGVTQTPRYLIKTRGQQVTLSCSPISGHRSVSWYQQTPGQGLQFLFEYFSETQRNKGNFPGRFSGRQFSNSRSEMNVSTLELGDSALYLCASSLRAGGATNYGYTFGSGTRLTVV.

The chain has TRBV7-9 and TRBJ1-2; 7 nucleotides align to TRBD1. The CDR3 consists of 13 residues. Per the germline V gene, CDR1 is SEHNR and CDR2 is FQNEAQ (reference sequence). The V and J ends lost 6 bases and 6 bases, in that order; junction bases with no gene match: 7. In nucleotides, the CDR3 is TGTGCCAGCAGGCTAGACAGGGAGCATGGCTACACCTTC. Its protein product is CASRLDREHGYTF.

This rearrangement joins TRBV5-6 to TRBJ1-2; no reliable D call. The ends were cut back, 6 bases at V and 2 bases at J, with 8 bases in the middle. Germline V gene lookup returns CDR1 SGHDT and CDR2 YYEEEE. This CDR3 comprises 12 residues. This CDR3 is CASTGRNYGYTF. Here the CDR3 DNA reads TGTGCCAGCACGGGTAGGAACTATGGCTACACCTTC.

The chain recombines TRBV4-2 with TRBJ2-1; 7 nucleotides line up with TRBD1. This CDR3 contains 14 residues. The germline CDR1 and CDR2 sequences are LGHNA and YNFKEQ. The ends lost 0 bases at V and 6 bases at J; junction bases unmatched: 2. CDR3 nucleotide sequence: TGTGCCAGCAGCCAAGAAGACAGGGCCAATGAGCAGTTCTTC. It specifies CASSQEDRANEQFF.

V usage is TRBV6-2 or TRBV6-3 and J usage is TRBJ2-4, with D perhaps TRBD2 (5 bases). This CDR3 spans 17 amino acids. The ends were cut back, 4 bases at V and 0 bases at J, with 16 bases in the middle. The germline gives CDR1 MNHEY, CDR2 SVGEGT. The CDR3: CASSSWGVSLAKNIQYF. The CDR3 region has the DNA TGTGCCAGCAGTTCCTGGGGAGTCTCTCTAGCCAAAAACATTCAGTACTTC.

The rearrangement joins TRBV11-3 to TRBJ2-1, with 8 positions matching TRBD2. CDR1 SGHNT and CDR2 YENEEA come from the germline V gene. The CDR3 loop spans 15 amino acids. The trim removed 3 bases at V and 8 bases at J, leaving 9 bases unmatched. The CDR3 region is CASSFSGREADEQFF. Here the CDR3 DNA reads TGTGCCAGCAGCTTCAGCGGGAGAGAAGCGGATGAGCAGTTCTTC.

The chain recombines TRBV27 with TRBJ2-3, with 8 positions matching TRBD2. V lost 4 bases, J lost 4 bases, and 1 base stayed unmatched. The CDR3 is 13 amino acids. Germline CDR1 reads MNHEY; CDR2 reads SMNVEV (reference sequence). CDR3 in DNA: TGTGCCAGCAGTTGGACTAGCCCAGATACGCAGTATTTT. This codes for CASSWTSPDTQYF.

For the CDR3, the DNA is TGTGCCAGCAGTTATTTACAGGGAGAAAAACTGTTTTTT. This sequence encodes CASSYLQGEKLFF. J is TRBJ1-4 and V is TRBV6-5; D is possibly TRBD1 (6 bases). Per the germline V gene, CDR1 is MNHEY and CDR2 is SVGAGI. This CDR3 comprises 13 residues. V lost 3 bases, J lost 8 bases, and 10 bases lay in between.

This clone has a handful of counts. The CDR3 loop is CAWSSGYNEQFF. Written as DNA, the CDR3 is TGTGCCTGGAGTTCGGGGTACAATGAGCAGTTCTTC. The genes are TRBV30 and TRBJ2-1; tentative D call: TRBD2 (5 bases). Looked up from germline, CDR1 is GTSNPN and CDR2 is SVGIG (reference sequence). The V and J ends lost 2 bases and 4 bases respectively, with 6 bases between them. The CDR3 spans 12 residues.

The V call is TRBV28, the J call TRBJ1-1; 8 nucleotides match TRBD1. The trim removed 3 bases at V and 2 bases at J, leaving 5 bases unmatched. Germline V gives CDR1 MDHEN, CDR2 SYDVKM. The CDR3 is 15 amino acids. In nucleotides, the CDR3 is TGTGCCAGCAGTTTGTGGGGGACAGGTAACACTGAAGCTTTCTTT. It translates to CASSLWGTGNTEAFF.

CDR3: CAAGRNTEAFF. The CDR3 DNA reads as TGTGCCGCGGGTCGGAACACTGAAGCTTTCTTT. The gene calls are TRBV7-9 and TRBJ1-1; D is undetermined. The CDR3 extends over 11 amino acids. V lost 11 bases, J lost 1 base, and 8 bases lay in between. CDR1 SEHNR and CDR2 FQNEAQ come from the germline V gene (reference sequence).